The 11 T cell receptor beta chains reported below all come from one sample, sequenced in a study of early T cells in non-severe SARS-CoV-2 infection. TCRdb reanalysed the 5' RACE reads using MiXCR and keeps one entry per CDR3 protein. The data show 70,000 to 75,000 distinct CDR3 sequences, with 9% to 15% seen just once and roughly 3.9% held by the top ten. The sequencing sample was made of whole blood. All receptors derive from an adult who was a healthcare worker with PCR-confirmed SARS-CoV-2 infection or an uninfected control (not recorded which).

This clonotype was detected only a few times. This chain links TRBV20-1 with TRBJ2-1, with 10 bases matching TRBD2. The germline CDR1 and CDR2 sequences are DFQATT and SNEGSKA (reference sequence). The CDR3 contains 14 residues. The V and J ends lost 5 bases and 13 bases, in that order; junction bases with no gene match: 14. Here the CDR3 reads CSASIAGGGETQFF. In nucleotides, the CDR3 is TGCAGTGCTTCTATAGCGGGAGGAGGTGAGACCCAGTTCTTC.

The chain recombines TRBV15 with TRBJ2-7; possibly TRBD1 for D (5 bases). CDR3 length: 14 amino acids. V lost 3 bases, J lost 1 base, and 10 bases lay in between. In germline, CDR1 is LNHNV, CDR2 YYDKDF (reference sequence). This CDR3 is CATSSRQTSYEQYF. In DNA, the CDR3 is TGTGCCACCAGCAGCAGACAGACTTCCTACGAGCAGTACTTC.

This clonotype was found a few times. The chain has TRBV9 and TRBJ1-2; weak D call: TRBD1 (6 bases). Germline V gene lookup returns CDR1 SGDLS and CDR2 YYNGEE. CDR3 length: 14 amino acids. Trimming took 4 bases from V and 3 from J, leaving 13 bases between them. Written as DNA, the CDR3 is TGTGCCAGCAGCCCCCAGGGGACATACTATGGCTACACCTTC. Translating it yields CASSPQGTYYGYTF.

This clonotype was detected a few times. CDR3 in amino acids: CSAPTGGPTGELFF. CDR3 sequence (DNA): TGCAGTGCGCCGACAGGGGGCCCCACCGGGGAGCTGTTTTTT. The chain has TRBV20-1 and TRBJ2-2; 10 bases agree with TRBD1. CDR3 length: 14 amino acids. Germline trimming cut 6 bases from V and 4 bases from J; bases unmatched to any gene: 5. Germline CDR1 and CDR2: DFQATT and SNEGSKA (reference sequence).

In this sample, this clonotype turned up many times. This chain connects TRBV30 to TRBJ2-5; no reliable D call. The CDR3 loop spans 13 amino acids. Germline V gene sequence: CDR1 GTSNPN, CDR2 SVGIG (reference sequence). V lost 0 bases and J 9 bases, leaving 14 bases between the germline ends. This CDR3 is CAWSVQKGMSQYF. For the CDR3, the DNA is TGTGCCTGGAGTGTACAAAAAGGGATGTCCCAGTACTTC.

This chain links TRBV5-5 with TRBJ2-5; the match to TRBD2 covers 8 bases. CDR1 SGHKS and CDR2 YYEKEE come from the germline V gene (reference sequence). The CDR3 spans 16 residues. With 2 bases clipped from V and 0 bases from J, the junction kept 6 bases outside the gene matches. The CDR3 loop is CASSLGSGSHQETQYF. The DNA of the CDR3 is TGTGCCAGCAGCTTAGGAAGCGGGAGCCACCAAGAGACCCAGTACTTC.

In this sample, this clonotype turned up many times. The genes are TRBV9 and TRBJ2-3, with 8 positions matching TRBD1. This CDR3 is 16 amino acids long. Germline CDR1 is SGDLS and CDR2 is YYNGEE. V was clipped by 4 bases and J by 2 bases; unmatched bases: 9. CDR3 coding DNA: TGTGCCAGCAGCCCCAGGACAGGGCAGATCACAGATACGCAGTATTTT. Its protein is CASSPRTGQITDTQYF.

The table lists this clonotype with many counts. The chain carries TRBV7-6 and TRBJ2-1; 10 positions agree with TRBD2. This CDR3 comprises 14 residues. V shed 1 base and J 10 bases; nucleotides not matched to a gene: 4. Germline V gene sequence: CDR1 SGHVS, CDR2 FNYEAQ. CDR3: CASSLEGSGREQFF. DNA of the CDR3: TGTGCCAGCAGCTTAGAGGGTAGCGGGAGGGAGCAGTTCTTC. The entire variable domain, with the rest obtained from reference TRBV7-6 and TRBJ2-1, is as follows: GAGVSQSPRYKVTKRGQDVALRCDPISGHVSLYWYRQALGQGPEFLTYFNYEAQQDKSGLPNDRFSAERPEGSISTLTIQRTEQRDSAMYRCASSLEGSGREQFFGPGTRLTVL.

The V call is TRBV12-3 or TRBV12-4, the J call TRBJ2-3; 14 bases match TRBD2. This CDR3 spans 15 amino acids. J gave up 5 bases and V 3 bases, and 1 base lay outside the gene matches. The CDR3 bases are TGTGCCAGCAGTTTGACTAGCGGGAGGGAAGATACGCAGTATTTT. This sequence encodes CASSLTSGREDTQYF.

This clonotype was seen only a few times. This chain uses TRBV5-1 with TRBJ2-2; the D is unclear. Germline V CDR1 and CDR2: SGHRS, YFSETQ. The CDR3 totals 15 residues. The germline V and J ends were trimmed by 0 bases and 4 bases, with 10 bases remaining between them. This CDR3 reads CASSLGQAVTGELFF. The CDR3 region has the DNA TGCGCCAGCAGCTTGGGCCAGGCAGTCACCGGGGAGCTGTTTTTT.

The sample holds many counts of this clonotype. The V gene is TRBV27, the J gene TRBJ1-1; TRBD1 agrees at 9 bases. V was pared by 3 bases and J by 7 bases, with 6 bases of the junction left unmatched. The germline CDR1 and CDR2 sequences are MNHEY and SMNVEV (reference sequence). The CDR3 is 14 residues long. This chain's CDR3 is CASSFQGTGIEAFF. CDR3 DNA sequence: TGTGCCAGCAGTTTTCAAGGGACAGGGATTGAAGCTTTCTTT.